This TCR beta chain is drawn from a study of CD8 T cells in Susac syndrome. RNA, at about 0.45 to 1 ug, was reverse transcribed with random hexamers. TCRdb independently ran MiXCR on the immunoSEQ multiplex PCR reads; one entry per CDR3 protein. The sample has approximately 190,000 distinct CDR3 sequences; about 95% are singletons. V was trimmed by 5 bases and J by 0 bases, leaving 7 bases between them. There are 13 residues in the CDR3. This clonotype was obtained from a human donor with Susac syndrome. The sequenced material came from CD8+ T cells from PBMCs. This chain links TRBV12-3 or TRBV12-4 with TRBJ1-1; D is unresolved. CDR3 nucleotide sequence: TGTGCCAGCAGTGTCACTCTGAACACTGAAGCTTTCTTT. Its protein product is CASSVTLNTEAFF.